Sequencing of this T cell receptor beta chain was carried out in a study of shared clonotypes between healthy human individuals. Findings of the study overall: Tissues were not sampled, only blood, and their repertoires likely differ.

Healthy adults negative for HIV, lacking recent acute infections or vaccinations, served as donors. CD45RA+ naive and CD45RA-negative memory subsets were separated from CD4+ cells. V lost 4 bases and J lost 5; bases outside the gene matches: 11. The CDR3 runs to 16 residues. Germline V gives CDR1 SGHRS, CDR2 YFSETQ. Clones were read by immunoSEQ multiplex PCR, and TCRdb kept only the in-frame ones, dropping some. There are 950,000 to 1,100,000 clones in the sample; more than 60% occur only once, and about 1.5% lies in the top ten. A note on this clone: Antigen unknown.

The TCR originated in a young man in good health. The specimen was memory CD4+ T cells sorted from blood. Sample subset: CD45RA-negative fraction. The rearrangement uses TRBV5-1 and TRBJ2-5, with 10 nucleotides matching TRBD1. The CDR3 reads CASSQPGTGVSETQYF. For the CDR3, the DNA is TGCGCCAGCAGCCAACCCGGGACAGGGGTTTCGGAGACCCAGTACTTC. The full variable domain, completed using reference TRBV5-1 and TRBJ2-5, is KAGVTQTPRYLIKTRGQQVTLSCSPISGHRSVSWYQQTPGQGLQFLFEYFSETQRNKGNFPGRFSGRQFSNSRSEMNVSTLELGDSALYLCASSQPGTGVSETQYFGPGTRLLVL.